These 4 T cell receptor beta chains came from one sample sequenced in a study of glioma-infiltrating T cells. Amplification of TCR alpha and beta CDR3 regions from RNA used iRepertoire nested multiplex PCR. In TCRdb, the multiplex PCR reads were re-called with MiXCR into one record per CDR3 protein. Seen here are about 3,900 distinct CDR3 sequences, around 30% observed once, and the top ten hold approximately 27%. Sequencing input: glioma tissue, nonneoplastic brain tissue, or PBMCs (not recorded which). The source is a human donor with low-grade glioma or glioblastoma, undergoing nonglioma brain surgery, or in good health (not recorded which).

This clonotype is medium-sized. The chain is built from TRBV7-2 and TRBJ1-2, with D uncertain. The germline V gene encodes CDR1 SGHTA and CDR2 FQGNSA. The CDR3 length is 14 residues. The V end was cut by 5 bases, the J end by 1 base, with 11 bases between. In nucleotides, the CDR3 is TGTGCCAGCAGCCCTAAGACTCTTAACTATGGCTACACCTTC. This gives the protein CASSPKTLNYGYTF. Full variable domain (remainder filled in from reference TRBV7-2 and TRBJ1-2): GAGVSQSPSNKVTEKGKDVELRCDPISGHTALYWYRQSLGQGLEFLIYFQGNSAPDKSGLPSDRFSAERTGGSVSTLTIQRTQQEDSAVYLCASSPKTLNYGYTFGSGTRLTVV.

The V gene is TRBV29-1, the J gene TRBJ1-2; unclear D gene. V lost 6 bases and J 4 bases, leaving 12 bases between the germline ends. The CDR3 totals 12 residues. Germline V gene lookup returns CDR1 SQVTM and CDR2 ANQGSEA. The CDR3 coding sequence is TGCAGCGTCACACAGTCCTTCTATGGCTACACCTTC. Its translation: CSVTQSFYGYTF.

This clonotype has a count of ten or more. This chain joins TRBV2 and TRBJ2-7; tentatively, D is TRBD1 or TRBD2 (6 bases each). Looked up from germline, CDR1 is SNHLY and CDR2 is FYNNEI. With 6 bases removed from V and 7 bases from J, the gap between germline ends came to 16 bases. The CDR3 loop spans 13 amino acids. CDR3: CASRQGTAGEQYF. The CDR3 DNA is TGTGCCAGCAGGCAGGGGACCGCGGGAGAGCAGTACTTC.

In regard to this clonotype: With a much larger clone just one base away, this may be a read error. This chain links TRBV7-9 with TRBJ2-3; TRBD2 matches at 8 bases. Germline V lookup: CDR1 SEHNR, CDR2 FQNEAQ (reference sequence). The J segment lost 8 bases and the V segment lost 0 bases, leaving 7 bases of the junction unmatched. The CDR3 sequence is 15 residues long. The chain's CDR3 is CASSLAAGAGGTQYF. CDR3 sequence (DNA): TGTGCCAGCAGCTTAGCAGCGGGGGCCGGAGGTACGCAGTATTTT.